This T cell receptor (beta chain) originates from a study of cytomegalovirus exposure and HLA in healthy donors. The PCR used 60 Vbeta and 13 Jbeta primers. Using immunoSEQ multiplex PCR, the repertoire was profiled, and TCRdb retains in-frame clones only, with some absent. The sample consists of 200,000 or so clones, 82% of them appearing once. Germline CDR1 and CDR2: LNHDA and SQIVND (reference sequence). Trimming took 6 bases from V and 7 from J; bases not matched to a gene: 14. This CDR3 is built from 17 residues. A remark on this clone: Its antigen is as yet unknown.

Study observations and caveats: Among the CMV-associated chains, three were confirmed in vitro as specific for CMV antigens.

This clonotype was sampled from a woman aged 50 to 65 in good health and CMV-seropositive. Material: PBMCs. The chain carries TRBV19 and TRBJ2-4; TRBD1 aligns across 11 bases. CDR3 residues: CASSHIPGTGGWNIQYF. CDR3 DNA sequence: TGTGCCAGTAGCCATATCCCCGGGACAGGGGGGTGGAACATTCAGTACTTC.